One TCR beta chain is described in this entry. The target antigen is unknown. This CDR3 spans 14 amino acids. Germline-derived CDR1 and CDR2 are MNHEY and SVGAGI. Trimming left V 0 bases short and J 3 bases short, with 8 bases between. The data stem from a study of vaccination and CD4 T cells after COVID-19. The treatment: roughly 11-day PBMC culture with coronavirus spike peptide pools or control peptides (ViraFEST assay). Antigen-specific T cell expansion with peptide pools preceded TCR sequencing in the ViraFEST approach. Cultured CD4+ T-cell DNA underwent Oncomine TCR Beta short-read sequencing. From the PCR reads, TCRdb called clonotypes with MiXCR, one entry per CDR3 protein. The sample yields about 26,000 distinct CDR3 sequences, approximately 50% seen once.

This sequence originates from a human donor who received a COVID-19 vaccine. The chain employs TRBV6-5 and TRBJ1-2, with D uncertain. Sequencing used CD4+ T cells from blood, cultured in vitro, obtained before SARS-CoV-2 vaccination. The CDR3 sequence is CASSYSAPHYGYTF. Written as DNA, the CDR3 is TGTGCCAGCAGTTACTCCGCACCCCACTATGGCTACACCTTC.